This T cell receptor beta chain appears in the sequencing data of a study of T cell responses to AZD1222 COVID-19 vaccine. As for this clone: The antigen is unknown.

TCRdb keeps only in-frame clones here, not all; method: immunoSEQ multiplex PCR. Of more than 150,000 clones listed, approximately 94% were seen once; the top ten hold roughly 1.7%. The CDR3 totals 17 residues. The V and J ends lost 5 bases and 4 bases respectively, with 23 bases between them. Per germline, CDR1 SEHNR and CDR2 FQNEAQ (reference sequence). Findings of the study overall: Unmutated regions of variants are reportedly targeted by nearly half of spike-specific TCRs.

The chain combines TRBV7-9 with TRBJ1-1, with D maybe TRBD1 (6 bases). The receptor's source is an adult who received the AZD1222 COVID-19 vaccine. This material consisted of peripheral blood, taken 28 days after the second AZD1222 dose. The CDR3 protein is CASSPTGGRVVRTEAFF. The CDR3 coding sequence is TGTGCCAGCAGCCCGACGGGGGGGCGGGTGGTCCGCACTGAAGCTTTCTTT.